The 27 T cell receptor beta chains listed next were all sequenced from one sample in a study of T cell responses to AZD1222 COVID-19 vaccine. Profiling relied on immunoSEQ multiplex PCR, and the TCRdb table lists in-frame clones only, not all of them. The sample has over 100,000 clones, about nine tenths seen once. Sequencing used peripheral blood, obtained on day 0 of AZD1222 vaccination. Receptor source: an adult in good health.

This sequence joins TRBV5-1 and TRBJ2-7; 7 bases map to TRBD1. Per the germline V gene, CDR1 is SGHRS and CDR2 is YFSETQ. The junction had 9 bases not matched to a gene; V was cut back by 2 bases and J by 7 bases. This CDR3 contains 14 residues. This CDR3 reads CASSLDRVTGEQYF. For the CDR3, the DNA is TGCGCCAGCAGCTTAGACAGGGTGACGGGGGAGCAGTACTTC.

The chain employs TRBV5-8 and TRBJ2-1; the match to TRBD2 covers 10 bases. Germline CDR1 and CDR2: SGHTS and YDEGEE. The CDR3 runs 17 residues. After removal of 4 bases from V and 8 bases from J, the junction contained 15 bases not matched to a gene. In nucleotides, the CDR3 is TGTGCCAGCAGCCAACTAGCGGGGTATATGGGTCACGATGAGCAGTTCTTC. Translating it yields CASSQLAGYMGHDEQFF.

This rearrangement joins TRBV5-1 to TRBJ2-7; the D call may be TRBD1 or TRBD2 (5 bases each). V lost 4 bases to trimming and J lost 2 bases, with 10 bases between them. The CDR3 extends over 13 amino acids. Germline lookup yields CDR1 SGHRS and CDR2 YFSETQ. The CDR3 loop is CASSTGPPYEQYF. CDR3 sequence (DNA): TGCGCCAGCAGCACGGGGCCCCCCTACGAGCAGTACTTC.

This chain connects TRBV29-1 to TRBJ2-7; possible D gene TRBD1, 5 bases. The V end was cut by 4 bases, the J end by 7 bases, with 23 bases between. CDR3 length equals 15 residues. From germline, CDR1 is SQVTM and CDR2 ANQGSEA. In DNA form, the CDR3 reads TGCAGCGTTGTCTACCCTGAGGCAGGCAACAGGGAGCAGTACTTC. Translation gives CSVVYPEAGNREQYF.

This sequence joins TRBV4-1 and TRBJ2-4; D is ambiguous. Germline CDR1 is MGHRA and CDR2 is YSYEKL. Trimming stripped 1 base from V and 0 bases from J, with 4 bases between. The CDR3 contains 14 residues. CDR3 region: CASSQVLAKNIQYF. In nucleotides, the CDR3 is TGCGCCAGCAGCCAAGTTTTAGCCAAAAACATTCAGTACTTC.

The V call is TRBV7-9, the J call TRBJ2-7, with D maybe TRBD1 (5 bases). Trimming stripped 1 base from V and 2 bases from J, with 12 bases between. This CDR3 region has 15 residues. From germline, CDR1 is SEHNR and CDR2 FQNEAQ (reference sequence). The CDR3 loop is CASSLGSGIAYEQYF. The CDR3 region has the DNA TGTGCCAGCAGCTTAGGGTCAGGGATCGCCTACGAGCAGTACTTC. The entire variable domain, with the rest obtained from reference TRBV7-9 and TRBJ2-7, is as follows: DTGVSQNPRHKITKRGQNVTFRCDPISEHNRLYWYRQTLGQGPEFLTYFQNEAQLEKSRLLSDRFSAERPKGSFSTLEIQRTEQGDSAMYLCASSLGSGIAYEQYFGPGTRLTVT.

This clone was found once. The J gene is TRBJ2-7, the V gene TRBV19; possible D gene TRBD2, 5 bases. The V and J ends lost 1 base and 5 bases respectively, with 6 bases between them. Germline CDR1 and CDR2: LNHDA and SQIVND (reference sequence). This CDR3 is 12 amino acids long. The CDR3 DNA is TGTGCCAGTAGTATAGGAGGGAACGAGCAGTACTTC. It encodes CASSIGGNEQYF.

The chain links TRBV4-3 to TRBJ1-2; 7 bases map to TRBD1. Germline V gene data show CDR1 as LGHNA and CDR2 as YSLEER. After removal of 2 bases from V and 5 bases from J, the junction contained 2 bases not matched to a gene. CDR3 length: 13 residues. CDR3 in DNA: TGCGCCAGCAGCCAACACAGGGGTTATGGCTACACCTTC. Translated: CASSQHRGYGYTF.

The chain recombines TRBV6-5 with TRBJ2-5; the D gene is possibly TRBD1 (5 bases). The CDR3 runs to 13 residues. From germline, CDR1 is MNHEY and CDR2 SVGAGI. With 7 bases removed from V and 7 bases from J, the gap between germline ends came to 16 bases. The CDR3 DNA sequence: TGTGCCAGCATCGACAGACATTTGGGGACCCAGTACTTC. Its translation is CASIDRHLGTQYF.

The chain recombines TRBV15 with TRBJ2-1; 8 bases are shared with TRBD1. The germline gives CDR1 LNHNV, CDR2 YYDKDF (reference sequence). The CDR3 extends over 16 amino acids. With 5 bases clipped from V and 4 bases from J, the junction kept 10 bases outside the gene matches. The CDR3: CATSSGLTGVYNEQFF. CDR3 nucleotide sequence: TGTGCCACCAGCTCGGGGCTGACAGGGGTTTACAATGAGCAGTTCTTC.

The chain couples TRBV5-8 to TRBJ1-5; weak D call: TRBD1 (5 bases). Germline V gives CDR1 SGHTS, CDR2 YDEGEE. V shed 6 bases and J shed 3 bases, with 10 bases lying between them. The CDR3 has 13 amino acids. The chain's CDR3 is CASNQGNNQPQHF. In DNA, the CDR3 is TGTGCCAGCAACCAGGGTAACAATCAGCCCCAGCATTTT.

CDR3 sequence (DNA): TGTGCCAGCAGTTACTCGTCCTTGAACACTGAAGCTTTCTTT. It yields the protein CASSYSSLNTEAFF. The V gene is TRBV6-5, the J gene TRBJ1-1, with no clear D. The CDR3 spans 14 residues. Trimming removed 0 bases from V and 0 bases from J, with 5 bases in between. CDR1 is MNHEY, CDR2 SVGAGI, per germline.

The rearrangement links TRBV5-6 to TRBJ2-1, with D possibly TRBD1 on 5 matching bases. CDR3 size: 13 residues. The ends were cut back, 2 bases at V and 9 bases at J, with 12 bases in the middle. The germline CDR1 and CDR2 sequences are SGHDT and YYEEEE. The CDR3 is CASSFFREVEQFF. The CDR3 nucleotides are TGTGCCAGCAGCTTCTTCAGGGAAGTTGAGCAGTTCTTC.

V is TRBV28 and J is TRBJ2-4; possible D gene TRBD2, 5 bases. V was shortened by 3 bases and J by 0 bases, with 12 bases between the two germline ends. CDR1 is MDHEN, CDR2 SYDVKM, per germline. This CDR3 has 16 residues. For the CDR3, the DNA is TGTGCCAGCAGTTTTTCACGAGGACTAGCCAAAAACATTCAGTACTTC. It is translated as CASSFSRGLAKNIQYF.

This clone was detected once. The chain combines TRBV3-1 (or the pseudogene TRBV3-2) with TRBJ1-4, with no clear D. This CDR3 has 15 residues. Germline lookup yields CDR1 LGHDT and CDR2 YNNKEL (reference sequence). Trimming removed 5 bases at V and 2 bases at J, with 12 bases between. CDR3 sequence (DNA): TGTGCCAGCAGCTTAACTTTGCGGACTAATGAAAAACTGTTTTTT. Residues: CASSLTLRTNEKLFF.

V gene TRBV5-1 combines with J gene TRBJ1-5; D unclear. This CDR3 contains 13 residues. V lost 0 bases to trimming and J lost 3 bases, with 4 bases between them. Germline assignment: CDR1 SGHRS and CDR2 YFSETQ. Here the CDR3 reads CASSLEVNQPQHF. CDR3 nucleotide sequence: TGCGCCAGCAGCTTGGAAGTCAATCAGCCCCAGCATTTT.

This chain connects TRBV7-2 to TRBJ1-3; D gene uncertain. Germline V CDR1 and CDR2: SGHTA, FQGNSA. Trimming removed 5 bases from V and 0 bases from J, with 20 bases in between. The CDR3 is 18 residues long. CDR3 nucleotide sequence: TGTGCCAGCAGCCCGAACGTCGGACGGGCTAACTCTGGAAACACCATATATTTT. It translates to CASSPNVGRANSGNTIYF.

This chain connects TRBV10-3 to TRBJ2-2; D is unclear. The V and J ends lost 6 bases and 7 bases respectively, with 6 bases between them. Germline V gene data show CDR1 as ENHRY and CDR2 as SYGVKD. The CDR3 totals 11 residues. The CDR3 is CAISFNGELFF. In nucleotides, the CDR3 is TGTGCCATCAGCTTTAACGGGGAGCTGTTTTTT.

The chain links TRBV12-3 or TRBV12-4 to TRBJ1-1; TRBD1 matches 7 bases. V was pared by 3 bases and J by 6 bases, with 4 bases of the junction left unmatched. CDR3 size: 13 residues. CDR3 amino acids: CASSFRQGAEAFF. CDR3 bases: TGTGCCAGCAGTTTTAGGCAGGGGGCTGAAGCTTTCTTT.

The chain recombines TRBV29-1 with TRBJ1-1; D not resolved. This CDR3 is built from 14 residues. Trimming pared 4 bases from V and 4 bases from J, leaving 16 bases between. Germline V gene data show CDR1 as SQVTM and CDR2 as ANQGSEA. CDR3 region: CSVVSFVGVTEAFF. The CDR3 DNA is TGCAGCGTTGTCAGTTTTGTTGGGGTCACTGAAGCTTTCTTT.

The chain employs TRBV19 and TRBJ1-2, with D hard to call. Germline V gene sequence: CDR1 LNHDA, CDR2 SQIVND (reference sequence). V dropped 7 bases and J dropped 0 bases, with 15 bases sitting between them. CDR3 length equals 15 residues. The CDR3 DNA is TGTGCCAGTAACCCCCAAGTAGGAGCTAACTATGGCTACACCTTC. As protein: CASNPQVGANYGYTF.

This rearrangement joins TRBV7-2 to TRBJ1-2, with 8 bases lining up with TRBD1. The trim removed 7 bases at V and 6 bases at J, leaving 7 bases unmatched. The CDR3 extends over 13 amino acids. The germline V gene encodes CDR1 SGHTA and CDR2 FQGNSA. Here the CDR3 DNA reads TGTGCCAGCACTCCAGACAGGGGCCATGGCTACACCTTC. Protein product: CASTPDRGHGYTF.

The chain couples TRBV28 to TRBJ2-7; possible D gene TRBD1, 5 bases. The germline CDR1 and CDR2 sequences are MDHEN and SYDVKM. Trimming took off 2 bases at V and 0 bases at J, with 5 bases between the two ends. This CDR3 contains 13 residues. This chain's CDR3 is CASSLGASYEQYF. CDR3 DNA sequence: TGTGCCAGCAGTTTAGGGGCCTCCTACGAGCAGTACTTC.

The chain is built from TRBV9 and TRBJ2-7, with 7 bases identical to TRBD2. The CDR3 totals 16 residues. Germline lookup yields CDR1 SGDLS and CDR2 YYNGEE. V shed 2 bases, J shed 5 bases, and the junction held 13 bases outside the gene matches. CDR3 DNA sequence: TGTGCCAGCAGCGTGGGGGGGTCGGTAGTGGGAAACGAGCAGTACTTC. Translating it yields CASSVGGSVVGNEQYF.

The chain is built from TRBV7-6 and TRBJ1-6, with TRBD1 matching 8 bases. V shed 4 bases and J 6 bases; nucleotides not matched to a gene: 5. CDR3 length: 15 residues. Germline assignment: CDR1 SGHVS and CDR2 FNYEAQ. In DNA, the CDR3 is TGTGCCAGCAGCTCAGCGGACAGGGCTAATTCACCCCTCCACTTT. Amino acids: CASSSADRANSPLHF. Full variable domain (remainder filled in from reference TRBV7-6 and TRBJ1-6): GAGVSQSPRYKVTKRGQDVALRCDPISGHVSLYWYRQALGQGPEFLTYFNYEAQQDKSGLPNDRFSAERPEGSISTLTIQRTEQRDSAMYRCASSSADRANSPLHFGNGTRLTVT.

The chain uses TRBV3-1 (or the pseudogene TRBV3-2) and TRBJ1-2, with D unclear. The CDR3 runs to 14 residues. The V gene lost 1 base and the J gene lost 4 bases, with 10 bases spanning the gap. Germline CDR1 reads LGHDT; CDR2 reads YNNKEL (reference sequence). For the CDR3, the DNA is TGTGCCAGCAGCCAAGTGTCACATGGCTATGGCTACACCTTC. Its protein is CASSQVSHGYGYTF.

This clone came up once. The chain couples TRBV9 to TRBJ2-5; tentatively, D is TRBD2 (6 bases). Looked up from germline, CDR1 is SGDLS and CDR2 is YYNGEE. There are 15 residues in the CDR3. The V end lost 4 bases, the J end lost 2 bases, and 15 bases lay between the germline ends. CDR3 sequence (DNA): TGTGCCAGCAGCCAGGGACTGTTTGGACAAGAGACCCAGTACTTC. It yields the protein CASSQGLFGQETQYF.